This T cell receptor beta chain was recovered during a study of CD8 T cells in ankylosing spondylitis. By quantitative 5'-RACE with molecular barcodes, the TCR beta libraries were made. One entry per CDR3 protein results from TCRdb running MiXCR on the 5' RACE reads. Here the sample spans about 240,000 distinct CDR3 sequences, 20% to 30% being singletons. The CDR3 consists of 17 residues. Germline V gene sequence: CDR1 ENHRY, CDR2 SYGVKD. Trimming cost V 6 bases and J 0 bases; bases outside gene matches: 9. Study-level points and caveats: Within ankylosing spondylitis blood, a TCR beta motif made up of eight highly homologous variants appeared to be characteristic.

To note about this clonotype: Antigen: not known.

J is TRBJ2-2 and V is TRBV10-3, with TRBD2 matching over 8 bases. This TCR was recovered from a male donor with ankylosing spondylitis or in good health (not recorded which). Sequencing was done on a sample of blood, either unsorted or a sorted T cell fraction (not recorded which). The CDR3 coding sequence is TGTGCCATCAGAGGGACGGGGGGGTCTGCGAACACCGGGGAGCTGTTTTTT. This gives the protein CAIRGTGGSANTGELFF.